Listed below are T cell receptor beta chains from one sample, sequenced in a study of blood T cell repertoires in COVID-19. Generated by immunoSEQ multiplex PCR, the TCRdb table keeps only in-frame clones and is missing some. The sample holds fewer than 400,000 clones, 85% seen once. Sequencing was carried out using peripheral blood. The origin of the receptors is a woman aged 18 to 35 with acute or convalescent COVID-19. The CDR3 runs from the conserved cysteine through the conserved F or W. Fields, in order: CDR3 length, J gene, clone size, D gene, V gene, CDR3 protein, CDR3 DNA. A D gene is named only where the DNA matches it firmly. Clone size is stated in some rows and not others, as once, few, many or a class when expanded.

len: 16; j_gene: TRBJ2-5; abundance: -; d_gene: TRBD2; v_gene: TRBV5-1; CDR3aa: CASRTSGGLSQETQYF; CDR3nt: TGCGCCAGCCGAACTAGCGGGGGCCTGTCCCAAGAGACCCAGTACTTC
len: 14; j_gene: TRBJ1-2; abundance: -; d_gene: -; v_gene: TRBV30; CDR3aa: CAWSRGLNNYGYTF; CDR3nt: TGTGCCTGGAGTAGGGGACTCAACAACTATGGCTACACCTTC
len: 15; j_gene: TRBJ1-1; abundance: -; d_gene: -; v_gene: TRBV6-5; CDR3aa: CASSYSQPLGTEAFF; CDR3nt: TGTGCCAGCAGTTACTCGCAACCACTCGGGACTGAAGCTTTCTTT
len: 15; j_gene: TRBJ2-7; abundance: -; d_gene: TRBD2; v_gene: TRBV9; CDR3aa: CASSVIAGGAYEQYF; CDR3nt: TGTGCCAGCAGCGTAATAGCGGGGGGTGCCTACGAGCAGTACTTC
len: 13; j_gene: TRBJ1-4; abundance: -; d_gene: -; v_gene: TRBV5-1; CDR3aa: CASKTEYSEKLFF; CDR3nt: TGCGCCAGCAAGACAGAGTACAGCGAAAAACTGTTTTTT
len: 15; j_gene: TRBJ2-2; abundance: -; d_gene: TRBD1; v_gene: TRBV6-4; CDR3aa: CASRKDRGGTGELFF; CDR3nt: TGTGCCAGCAGAAAGGACAGGGGAGGTACCGGGGAGCTGTTTTTT
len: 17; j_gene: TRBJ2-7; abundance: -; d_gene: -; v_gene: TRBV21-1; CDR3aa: CASSKNKEEGPAYEQYF; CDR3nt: TGTGCCAGCAGCAAAAATAAAGAGGAGGGGCCAGCCTACGAGCAGTACTTC
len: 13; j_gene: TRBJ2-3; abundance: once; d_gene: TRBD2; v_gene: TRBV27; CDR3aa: CASSHRGEDTQYF; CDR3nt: TGTGCCAGCAGCCATCGGGGGGAAGATACGCAGTATTTT
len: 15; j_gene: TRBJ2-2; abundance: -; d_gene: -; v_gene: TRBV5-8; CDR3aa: CASSLEGQNTGELFF; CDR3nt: TGTGCCAGCAGCTTGGAGGGACAGAACACCGGGGAGCTGTTTTTT
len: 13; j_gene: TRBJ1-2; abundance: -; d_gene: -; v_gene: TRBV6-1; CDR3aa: CASSEAPGYGYTF; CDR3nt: TGTGCCAGCAGTGAAGCGCCGGGATATGGCTACACCTTC
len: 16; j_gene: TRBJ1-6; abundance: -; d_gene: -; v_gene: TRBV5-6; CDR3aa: CASSLVREAYNSPLHF; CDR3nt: TGTGCCAGCAGCTTGGTCCGGGAAGCCTATAATTCACCCCTCCACTTT
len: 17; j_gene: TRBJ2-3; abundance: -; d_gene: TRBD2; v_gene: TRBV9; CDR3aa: CASSVVASGGARDTQYF; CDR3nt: TGTGCCAGCAGCGTAGTTGCAAGCGGGGGGGCAAGAGATACGCAGTATTTT
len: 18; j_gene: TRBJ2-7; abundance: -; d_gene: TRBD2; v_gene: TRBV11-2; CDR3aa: CASSLALLTSGSSYEQYF; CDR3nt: TGTGCCAGCAGCTTAGCCCTCTTAACTAGCGGAAGCTCCTACGAGCAGTACTTC
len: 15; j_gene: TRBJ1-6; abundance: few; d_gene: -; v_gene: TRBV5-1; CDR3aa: CASSLAGQSNSPLHF; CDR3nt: TGCGCCAGCAGCTTGGCCGGACAGAGTAATTCACCCCTCCACTTT
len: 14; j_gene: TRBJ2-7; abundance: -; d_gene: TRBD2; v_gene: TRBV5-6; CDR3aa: CASGWGREGYEQYF; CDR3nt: TGTGCCAGCGGCTGGGGCAGGGAGGGTTACGAGCAGTACTTC
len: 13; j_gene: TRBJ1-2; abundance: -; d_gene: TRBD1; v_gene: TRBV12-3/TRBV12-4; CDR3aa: CASSPEGAYGYTF; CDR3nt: TGTGCCAGCAGTCCGGAGGGGGCCTATGGCTACACCTTC
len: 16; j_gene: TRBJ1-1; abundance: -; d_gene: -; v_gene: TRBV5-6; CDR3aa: CASSQNLGARLTEAFF; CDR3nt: TGTGCCAGCAGCCAAAATCTAGGGGCGCGTCTTACTGAAGCTTTCTTT
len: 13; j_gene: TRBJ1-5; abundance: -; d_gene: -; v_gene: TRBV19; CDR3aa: CASSWGLNQPQHF; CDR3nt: TGTGCCAGTAGCTGGGGGCTCAATCAGCCCCAGCATTTT
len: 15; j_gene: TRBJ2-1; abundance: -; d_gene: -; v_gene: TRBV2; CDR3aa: CASSETSGQYNEQFF; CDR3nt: TGTGCCAGCAGTGAAACGTCAGGACAGTACAATGAGCAGTTCTTC
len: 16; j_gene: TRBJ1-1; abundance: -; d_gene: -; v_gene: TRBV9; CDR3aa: CASSSRAGGRNTEAFF; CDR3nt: TGTGCCAGCAGCTCTCGAGCGGGGGGCAGGAACACTGAAGCTTTCTTT
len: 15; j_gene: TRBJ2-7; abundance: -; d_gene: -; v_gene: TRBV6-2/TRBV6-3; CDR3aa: CASSYSWVGYYEQYF; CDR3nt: TGTGCCAGCAGTTATTCGTGGGTGGGCTACTACGAGCAGTACTTC
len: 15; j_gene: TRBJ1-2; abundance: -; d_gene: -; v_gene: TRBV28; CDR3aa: CASSWRRGTNYGYTF; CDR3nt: TGTGCCAGCAGTTGGAGGCGAGGGACTAACTATGGCTACACCTTC
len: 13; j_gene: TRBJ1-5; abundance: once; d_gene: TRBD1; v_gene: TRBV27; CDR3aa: CASRATGEQPQHF; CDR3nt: TGTGCCAGCAGGGCGACAGGGGAACAGCCCCAGCATTTT
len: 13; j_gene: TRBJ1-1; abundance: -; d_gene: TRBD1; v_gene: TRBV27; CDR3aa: CASSLRRGWKAFF; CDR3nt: TGTGCCAGCAGTTTACGCAGGGGGTGGAAAGCTTTCTTT
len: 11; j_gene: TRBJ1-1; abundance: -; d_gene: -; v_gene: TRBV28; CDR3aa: CASSLRREAFF; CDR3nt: TGTGCCAGCAGTTTGCGTCGTGAAGCTTTCTTT
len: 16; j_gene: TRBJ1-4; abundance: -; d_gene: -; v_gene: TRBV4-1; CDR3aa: CASSQDATRAGEKLFF; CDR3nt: TGCGCCAGCAGCCAAGACGCGACCCGGGCAGGGGAAAAACTGTTTTTT
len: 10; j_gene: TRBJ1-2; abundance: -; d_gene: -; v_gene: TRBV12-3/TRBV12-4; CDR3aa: CASSRYGYTF; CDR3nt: TGTGCCAGCAGCCGCTATGGCTACACCTTC
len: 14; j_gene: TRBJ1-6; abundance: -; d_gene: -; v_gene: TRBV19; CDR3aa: CASSIGKDNSPLHF; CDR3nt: TGTGCCAGTAGTATCGGGAAGGATAATTCACCCCTCCACTTT
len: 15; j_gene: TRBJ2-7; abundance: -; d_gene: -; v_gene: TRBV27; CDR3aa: CASSSGGTVSYEQYF; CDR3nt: TGTGCCAGCAGTTCGGGCGGGACGGTCTCCTACGAGCAGTACTTC
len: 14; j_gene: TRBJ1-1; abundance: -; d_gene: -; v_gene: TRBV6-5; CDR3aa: CASSYSGAATEAFF; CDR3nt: TGTGCCAGCAGTTACTCAGGCGCGGCCACTGAAGCTTTCTTT
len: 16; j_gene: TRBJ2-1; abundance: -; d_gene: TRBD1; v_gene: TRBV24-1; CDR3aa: CATSEARTGKYNEQFF; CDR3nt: TGTGCCACCAGTGAGGCAAGGACAGGGAAATACAATGAGCAGTTCTTC
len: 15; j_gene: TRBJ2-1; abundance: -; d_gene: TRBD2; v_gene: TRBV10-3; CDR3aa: CAITSGSLSYNEQFF; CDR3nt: TGTGCCATCACTAGCGGGTCTCTCTCCTACAATGAGCAGTTCTTC
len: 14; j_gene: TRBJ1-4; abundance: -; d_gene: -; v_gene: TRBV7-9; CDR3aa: CASSFPDQRRGLFF; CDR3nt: TGTGCCAGCAGCTTTCCGGACCAGCGCCGGGGACTGTTTTTT
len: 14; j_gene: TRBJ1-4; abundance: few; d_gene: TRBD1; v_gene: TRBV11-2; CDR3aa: CASSPITGDEKLFF; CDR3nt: TGTGCCAGCAGCCCCATAACAGGGGATGAAAAACTGTTTTTT
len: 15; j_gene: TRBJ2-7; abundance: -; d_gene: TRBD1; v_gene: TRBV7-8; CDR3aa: CASSPTGQLAYEQYF; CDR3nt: TGTGCCAGCAGTCCTACGGGACAGCTGGCCTACGAGCAGTACTTC
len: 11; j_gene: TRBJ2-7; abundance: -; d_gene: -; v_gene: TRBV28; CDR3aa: CASSLYYEQYF; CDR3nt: TGTGCCAGCAGTTTGTACTACGAGCAGTACTTC
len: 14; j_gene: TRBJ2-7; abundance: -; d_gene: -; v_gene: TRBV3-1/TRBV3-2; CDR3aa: CASSQGQTYYEQYF; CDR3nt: TGTGCCAGCAGCCAAGGACAGACCTACTACGAGCAGTACTTC
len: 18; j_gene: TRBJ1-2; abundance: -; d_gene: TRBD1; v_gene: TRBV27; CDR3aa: CASSLFTTGTGSSYGYTF; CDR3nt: TGTGCCAGCAGTTTATTTACAACCGGGACAGGGTCGAGCTATGGCTACACCTTC
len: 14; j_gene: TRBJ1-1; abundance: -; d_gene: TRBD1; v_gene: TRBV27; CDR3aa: CASSRDRGATEAFF; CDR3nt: TGTGCCAGCAGTCGCGACAGGGGCGCGACTGAAGCTTTCTTT
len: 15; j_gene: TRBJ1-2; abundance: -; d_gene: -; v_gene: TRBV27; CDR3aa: CASANLGGGNYGYTF; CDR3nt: TGTGCCAGCGCGAATCTCGGGGGTGGCAACTATGGCTACACCTTC
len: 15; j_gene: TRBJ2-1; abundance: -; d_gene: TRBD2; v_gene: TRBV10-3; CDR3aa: CAIRSGLAGRNEQFF; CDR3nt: TGTGCCATCAGATCGGGACTAGCGGGCCGCAATGAGCAGTTCTTC
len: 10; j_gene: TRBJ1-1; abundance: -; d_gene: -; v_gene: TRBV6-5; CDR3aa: CASRGGVAFF; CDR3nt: TGTGCCAGCAGAGGTGGAGTAGCTTTCTTT
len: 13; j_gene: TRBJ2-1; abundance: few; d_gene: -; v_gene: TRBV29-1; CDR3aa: CSAQANSYNEQFF; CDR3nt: TGCAGCGCTCAGGCGAACTCCTACAATGAGCAGTTCTTC
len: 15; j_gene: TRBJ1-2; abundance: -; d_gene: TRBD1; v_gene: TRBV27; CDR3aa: CASSLSMEGAVGYTF; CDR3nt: TGTGCCAGCAGTTTATCGATGGAGGGGGCGGTCGGCTACACCTTC
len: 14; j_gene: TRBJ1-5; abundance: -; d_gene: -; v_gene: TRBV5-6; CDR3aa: CASSVQGRNQPQHF; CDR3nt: TGTGCCAGCAGCGTACAGGGTCGCAATCAGCCCCAGCATTTT